The text below deals with one TCR beta chain. This clonotype was seen ten or more times. Its antigen is unknown. The record has no base qualities; no much larger clone is one base away. The study was a case-control design nested within a healthcare worker cohort in London, UK, with weekly nasopharyngeal swab PCR tests and blood sampling. Healthcare workers were recruited between 23 and 31 March 2020, during the week of the UK lockdown, and were followed weekly for up to about 15 weeks. This record comes from a study of early T cells in non-severe SARS-CoV-2 infection (dated by TCRdb to about 2021). Regarding the complete study: Because TCR sequencing was done on bulk RNA from unsorted whole blood, the alpha and beta chains could not be paired.

CDR1 and CDR2 are drawn from the germline V gene (reference sequence): DFQATT, SNEGSKA. V lost 4 bases and J lost 5 bases, and the count of bases not matched to a germline gene is 9. The CDR3 covers 15 residues, taking in both the cysteine and the phenylalanine. Solely the CDR3 DNA is kept, with 45 bases framed from the first base. The full study reports these points: VDJdb matching was skewed toward anti-spike CD8 responses, so virus-specific expansions were likely underestimated and private and CD4 specificities were missed.

Library method: 5' RACE. These reads were obtained on a NextSeq 500. To correct for sequencing error and PCR bias, the TCR library protocol tagged individual cDNA molecules with unique molecular identifiers. Sequencing covered both TCR alpha and beta chains, and within each sample the abundances of alpha and beta sequences were tightly co-correlated. Per the original workflow: Decombinator V4 was used to annotate the V gene, J gene and CDR3 of the TCR sequences. TCRs were defined as expanded if a significant change between any two time points was detected under a Poisson model with p below 0.0001. TCR abundances were normalised to the total number of TCRs sequenced in each sample and reported as counts per million. MAIT TCRs were defined by TRAV1-2 paired with TRAJ12, TRAJ20 or TRAJ33, and iNKT TCRs by TRAV10 paired with TRAJ18. VDJdb, accessed 1 November 2021, was searched for CMV, EBV and SARS-CoV-2 annotated TCRs, with TCRs annotated for multiple antigens excluded. The public sequencing data were trimmed at Q25 with fastp and processed into clonotypes with MiXCR by TCRdb, which kept only in-frame beta chains. Rows are unified per CDR3 protein, each entry keeping the most common DNA and genes. For this entry, the V and J calls and clone size follow TCRdb and not the study's own pipeline. Counted in this sample were about 80,000 distinct CDR3 sequences; less than 15% of them appeared once. Of the sample, around 3.5% is held by the ten largest clones.

The TCR originated in an adult who was a healthcare worker with PCR-confirmed SARS-CoV-2 infection or an uninfected control (not recorded which). The sequence is built from TRBV20-1 and TRBJ2-3; the junction holds 10 bases that match TRBD2. Sequenced sample: whole blood. CDR3 loop: CSAIGAGGPGDTQYF. The DNA is TGCAGTGCTATCGGAGCGGGAGGGCCTGGAGATACGCAGTATTTT.